This TCR beta chain appears in the sequencing data of a study of cytomegalovirus exposure and HLA in healthy donors. This clone was counted a few times. In the PCR, 60 Vbeta and 13 Jbeta primers were used. Sequencing used immunoSEQ multiplex PCR; TCRdb keeps in-frame clones, though not all of them. The sample consists of 100,000 to 150,000 clones, 70% to 80% of them appearing once. CDR1 and CDR2 from the germline V gene are SGHTA and FQGNSA. V gave up 2 bases and J gave up 5 bases; unmatched junction bases: 12. The CDR3 spans 17 residues. This TCR came from a man aged 35 to 55 in good health and CMV-seropositive. Source material: PBMCs. This rearrangement joins TRBV7-2 to TRBJ2-5; 9 bases line up with TRBD2. CDR3 nucleotide sequence: TGTGCCAGCAGCTTACCGCCTAGCGGGGAGCCCCGGGAGACCCAGTACTTC. Amino acids: CASSLPPSGEPRETQYF.